The clone carrying this T cell receptor beta chain was found a few times. Its specificity is not known. This sample is part of a study of T-cell memory formation after mild COVID-19. Study context: Clustering of TCRs was largely donor specific.

It was 5'RACE with constant-segment primers that produced the TCR alpha and TCR beta cDNA libraries, which carried sample barcodes and UMIs. TCRdb redid the calling of the 5' RACE reads with MiXCR, one entry per CDR3 protein. The data hold about 350,000 distinct CDR3 sequences, with 28% observed a single time. Germline CDR1 and CDR2: SQVTM and ANQGSEA. V lost 4 bases, J lost 3 bases, and 12 bases lay in between. The CDR3 contains 14 residues. General observations from the study: Contracting clones, day 15 to 85, had balanced CD4/CD8, and later expanders favored CD4+.

The sequenced sample consisted of PBMCs or a T cell subset sorted from them (not recorded which). This receptor was identified in an adult woman who had mild COVID-19 (a few samples of this study predate the infection). Cell type and time point are not known. This chain links TRBV29-1 with TRBJ2-2; no clear D gene. For the CDR3, the DNA is TGCAGCGTTGCCTTGCAGGCGGACACCGGGGAGCTGTTTTTT. The encoded protein is CSVALQADTGELFF.